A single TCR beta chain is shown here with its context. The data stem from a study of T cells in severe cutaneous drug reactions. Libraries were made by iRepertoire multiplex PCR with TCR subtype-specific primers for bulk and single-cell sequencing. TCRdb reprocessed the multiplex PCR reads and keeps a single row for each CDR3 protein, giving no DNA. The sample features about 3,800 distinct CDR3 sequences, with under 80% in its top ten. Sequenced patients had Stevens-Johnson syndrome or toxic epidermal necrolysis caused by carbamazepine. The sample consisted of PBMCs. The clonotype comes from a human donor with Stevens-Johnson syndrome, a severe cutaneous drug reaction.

The CDR3 reads CASSNNGQHNSYEQYF. The V call is TRBV27, the J call TRBJ2-7; lacking DNA, the TRBD1 call made by TCRdb goes unchecked. The CDR3 runs to 16 residues. Germline loops: CDR1 MNHEY, CDR2 SMNVEV (reference sequence).